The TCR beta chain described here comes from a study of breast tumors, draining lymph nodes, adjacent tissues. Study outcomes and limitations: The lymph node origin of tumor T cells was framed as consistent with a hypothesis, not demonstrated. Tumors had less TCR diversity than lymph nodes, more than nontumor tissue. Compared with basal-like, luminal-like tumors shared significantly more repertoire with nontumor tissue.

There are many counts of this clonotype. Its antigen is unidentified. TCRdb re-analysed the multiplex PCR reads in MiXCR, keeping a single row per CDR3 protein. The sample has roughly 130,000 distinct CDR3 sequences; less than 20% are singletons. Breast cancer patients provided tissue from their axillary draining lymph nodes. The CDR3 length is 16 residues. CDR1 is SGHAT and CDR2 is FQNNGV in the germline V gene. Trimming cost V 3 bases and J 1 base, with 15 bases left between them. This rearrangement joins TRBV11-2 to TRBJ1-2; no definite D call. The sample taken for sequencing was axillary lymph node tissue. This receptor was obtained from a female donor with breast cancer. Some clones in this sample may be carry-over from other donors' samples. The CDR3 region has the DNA TGTGCCAGCAGCTTTCCCCGACAAGTCATTAACTATGGCTACACCTTC. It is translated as CASSFPRQVINYGYTF.